Following are 21 T cell receptor beta chains from one sample sequenced in a study of CD8 T cells in Susac syndrome. With random hexamers, 0.5 to 1 ug RNA was reverse transcribed. TCRdb independently ran MiXCR on the immunoSEQ multiplex PCR reads; one entry per CDR3 protein. The repertoire includes 350,000 to 550,000 distinct CDR3 sequences, more than 80% of them detected once, and approximately 0.12% sits in the top ten. Source material: CD8+ T cells from PBMCs. The receptors shown here come from a human donor with multiple sclerosis.

The chain links TRBV29-1 to TRBJ2-1; TRBD1 matches at 9 bases. This CDR3 region has 15 residues. The germline CDR1 and CDR2 sequences are SQVTM and ANQGSEA. The junction had 8 bases not matched to a gene; V was cut back by 5 bases and J by 3 bases. CDR3 DNA sequence: TGCAGCGTTCGGTATAACAGGGGGCGCTACAATGAGCAGTTCTTC. This sequence encodes CSVRYNRGRYNEQFF.

The rearrangement links TRBV27 to TRBJ2-3; D is unclear. Germline V lookup: CDR1 MNHEY, CDR2 SMNVEV (reference sequence). This CDR3 spans 11 amino acids. Trimming removed 10 bases from V and 4 bases from J, with 9 bases in between. CDR3 bases: TGTGCCATCTCTACGGCAGATACGCAGTATTTT. Residues: CAISTADTQYF.

The CDR3: CASSGPNGLAEETQYF. CDR3 DNA sequence: TGTGCCAGCAGCGGCCCCAACGGACTAGCGGAAGAGACCCAGTACTTC. This sequence joins TRBV9 and TRBJ2-5, with 10 bases that match TRBD2. The V segment lost 3 bases and the J segment 3 bases; nucleotides outside the gene matches: 8. There are 16 residues in the CDR3. Germline CDR1 SGDLS, CDR2 YYNGEE.

CDR3 in amino acids: CASSIETAGTGELFF. CDR3 DNA sequence: TGTGCCAGCAGTATCGAAACGGCGGGCACCGGGGAGCTGTTTTTT. The rearrangement links TRBV27 to TRBJ2-2, with D perhaps TRBD2 (5 bases). Between the trimmed V and J ends, which lost 5 bases and 4 bases, there was a span of 14 bases. Per the germline V gene, CDR1 is MNHEY and CDR2 is SMNVEV (reference sequence). The CDR3 sequence is 15 residues long.

This chain joins TRBV27 and TRBJ2-7; 9 nucleotides match TRBD1. The junction had 4 bases not matched to a gene; V was cut back by 5 bases and J by 2 bases. This CDR3 comprises 14 residues. The germline V gene encodes CDR1 MNHEY and CDR2 SMNVEV (reference sequence). The CDR3 protein is CASSRGQGPYEQYF. The CDR3 nucleotides read TGTGCCAGCAGTCGGGGACAGGGACCCTACGAGCAGTACTTC.

The chain joins TRBV4-1 to TRBJ1-4, with D hard to call. This CDR3 has 12 amino acids. V was cut by 3 bases and J by 8 bases, with 7 bases left in between. The germline V gene has CDR1 MGHRA and CDR2 YSYEKL. CDR3: CASSQDVEKLFF. Here the CDR3 DNA reads TGCGCCAGCAGCCAGGACGTGGAAAAACTGTTTTTT.

This chain uses TRBV20-1 with TRBJ2-7; TRBD1 is a possible D gene (5 bases). The CDR3 runs to 14 residues. Trimming removed 4 bases at V and 3 bases at J, with 16 bases between. Germline CDR1 and CDR2: DFQATT and SNEGSKA (reference sequence). CDR3 in amino acids: CSAKSEQVDYEQYF. The CDR3 DNA reads TGCAGTGCTAAGTCGGAACAGGTTGACTACGAGCAGTACTTC.

The chain joins TRBV5-1 to TRBJ1-1, with a tentative D call TRBD1 (5 bases). Germline V gene data show CDR1 as SGHRS and CDR2 as YFSETQ. The CDR3 contains 17 residues. V was shortened by 5 bases and J by 0 bases, with 20 bases between the two germline ends. The CDR3 loop is CASRRDSILNMNTEAFF. In DNA, the CDR3 is TGCGCCAGCAGAAGAGACAGCATCCTCAACATGAACACTGAAGCTTTCTTT.

This clonotype was detected a few times. The chain has TRBV6-1 and TRBJ2-1, with TRBD1 matching over 9 bases. The V segment lost 5 bases and the J segment 3 bases; nucleotides outside the gene matches: 8. Germline V gene data show CDR1 as MNHNS and CDR2 as SASEGT. The CDR3 is 16 amino acids. The CDR3, as DNA: TGTGCCAGCAGTATAATACAGGGGGCTGGCTACAATGAGCAGTTCTTC. Translating gives CASSIIQGAGYNEQFF.

The rearrangement uses TRBV7-9 and TRBJ2-3; D gene uncertain. There are 13 residues in the CDR3. Per the germline V gene, CDR1 is SEHNR and CDR2 is FQNEAQ (reference sequence). Between the trimmed V and J ends, which lost 4 bases and 4 bases, there was a span of 9 bases. CDR3 in amino acids: CASSSPTADTQYF. The CDR3 nucleotides are TGTGCCAGCAGCTCCCCGACGGCAGATACGCAGTATTTT. Looking up the rest from reference TRBV7-9 and TRBJ2-3 gives the full variable domain: DTGVSQNPRHKITKRGQNVTFRCDPISEHNRLYWYRQTLGQGPEFLTYFQNEAQLEKSRLLSDRFSAERPKGSFSTLEIQRTEQGDSAMYLCASSSPTADTQYFGPGTRLTVL.

V usage is TRBV29-1 and J usage is TRBJ2-3, with D possibly TRBD1 on 6 matching bases. This CDR3 contains 16 residues. Germline V gives CDR1 SQVTM, CDR2 ANQGSEA. V was pared by 1 base and J by 2 bases, with 16 bases between. CDR3 sequence reads: CSVEGSVQGITDTQYF. CDR3 sequence (DNA): TGCAGCGTTGAAGGTTCTGTTCAGGGGATCACAGATACGCAGTATTTT.

The V call is TRBV12-3 or TRBV12-4, the J call TRBJ2-1, with 10 bases aligning to TRBD2. V gave up 6 bases and J gave up 4 bases; unmatched junction bases: 9. This CDR3 has 16 residues. CDR3 nucleotides: TGTGCCAGCAGGACCTCTAGCGGGGGCCATTACAATGAGCAGTTCTTC. It yields the protein CASRTSSGGHYNEQFF.

The chain couples TRBV7-2 to TRBJ2-7, with D hard to call. Trimming removed 5 bases from V and 2 bases from J, with 7 bases in between. From germline, CDR1 is SGHTA and CDR2 FQGNSA. This CDR3 comprises 12 residues. CDR3 amino acids: CASSRTTYEQYF. CDR3 sequence (DNA): TGTGCCAGCAGCCGAACCACCTACGAGCAGTACTTC.

The chain is built from TRBV6-1 and TRBJ2-5, with TRBD1 identical over 7 bases. The ends lost 3 bases at V and 2 bases at J; junction bases unmatched: 6. Germline V gene lookup returns CDR1 MNHNS and CDR2 SASEGT. This CDR3 is built from 15 residues. The CDR3 reads CASSDLRQGQETQYF. The CDR3 DNA follows: TGTGCCAGCAGTGATCTTCGACAGGGACAAGAGACCCAGTACTTC.

V and J are TRBV30 and TRBJ1-4; possibly TRBD1 for D (5 bases). Trimming left V 2 bases short and J 6 bases short, with 16 bases between. Germline CDR1 GTSNPN, CDR2 SVGIG (reference sequence). The CDR3 totals 15 residues. Here the CDR3 DNA reads TGTGCCTGGAGTCCCCCGTTTCGGGGGGATGAAAAACTGTTTTTT. Amino acids: CAWSPPFRGDEKLFF.

This chain joins TRBV16 and TRBJ2-2; no definite D call. V gave up 3 bases and J gave up 4 bases, with 6 bases separating them. Germline CDR1 KGHSY, CDR2 FQNENV. The CDR3 has 13 residues. In nucleotides, the CDR3 is TGTGCCAGCAGCCATATCCCCACCGGGGAGCTGTTTTTT. This codes for CASSHIPTGELFF. The variable domain in full, with the rest retrieved from reference TRBV16 and TRBJ2-2, is GEEVAQTPKHLVRGEGQKAKLYCAPIKGHSYVFWYQQVLKNEFKFLISFQNENVFDETGMPKERFSAKCLPNSPCSLEIQATKLEDSAVYFCASSHIPTGELFFGEGSRLTVL.

This rearrangement joins TRBV5-6 to TRBJ1-1; D is perhaps TRBD1 (6 bases). Trimming stripped 3 bases from V and 3 bases from J, with 9 bases between. The CDR3 covers 13 residues. The germline V gene encodes CDR1 SGHDT and CDR2 YYEEEE. The CDR3 DNA reads TGTGCCAGCAGCTACAGGGTGTACACTGAAGCTTTCTTT. Amino acid sequence: CASSYRVYTEAFF.

The chain combines TRBV27 with TRBJ2-3; 10 bases match TRBD1. The CDR3 runs to 17 residues. V shed 0 bases and J 4 bases; nucleotides not matched to a gene: 7. The germline V gene encodes CDR1 MNHEY and CDR2 SMNVEV (reference sequence). The CDR3 bases are TGTGCCAGCAGTTTATCGGGACAGGGGCCGACTGCAGATACGCAGTATTTT. It encodes CASSLSGQGPTADTQYF.

The chain combines TRBV30 with TRBJ1-2; D gene ambiguous. The CDR3 totals 13 residues. Germline CDR1 is GTSNPN and CDR2 is SVGIG (reference sequence). Trimming pared 0 bases from V and 8 bases from J, leaving 13 bases between. CDR3 sequence reads: CAWSVLLPEGYTF. The CDR3 DNA is TGTGCCTGGAGTGTACTCCTTCCGGAGGGCTACACCTTC.

V gene TRBV6-6 combines with J gene TRBJ2-3; D is possibly TRBD1 (5 bases). Trimming took off 2 bases at V and 1 base at J, with 7 bases between the two ends. Looked up from germline, CDR1 is MNHNY and CDR2 is SVGAGI (reference sequence). The CDR3 runs 14 residues. CDR3 region: CASSYGAGTDTQYF. The CDR3, as DNA: TGTGCCAGCAGTTACGGGGCGGGCACAGATACGCAGTATTTT.

The chain employs TRBV11-2 and TRBJ1-4; D is uncertain. V shed 5 bases and J shed 2 bases, with 15 bases lying between them. Germline V gene lookup returns CDR1 SGHAT and CDR2 FQNNGV. The CDR3 is 16 residues long. This CDR3 is CASSRIPPGTNEKLFF. The DNA for the CDR3 is TGTGCCAGCAGCCGAATACCCCCCGGCACTAATGAAAAACTGTTTTTT.